These T cell receptor beta chains were read from a single sample in a study of T cells in Graves' hyperthyroidism and ophthalmopathy. Each CDR3 protein gets one entry after TCRdb re-called the multiplex PCR reads with MiXCR. The sample lists hundreds of thousands of distinct CDR3 sequences, 12% to 15% seen once, with 10% in the top ten. Sequenced: blood. These receptors were obtained from a woman aged 18-29 years with Graves' hyperthyroidism. CDR3s include the opening cysteine and the closing phenylalanine or tryptophan. The D gene is left open where the match is weak. Clone sizes are given selectively: once, few, many, or a class where the clone is expanded.

d_gene	len	abundance	j_gene	v_gene	CDR3aa	CDR3nt
.	14	many	TRBJ2-7	TRBV6-1	CASSSGPGPYEQYF	TGTGCCAGCAGCTCCGGACCGGGACCCTACGAGCAGTACTTC
.	13	many	TRBJ2-3	TRBV10-2	CASRLGGTDTQYF	TGCGCCAGCAGGCTGGGCGGGACCGATACGCAGTATTTT
.	15	.	TRBJ1-4	TRBV6-1	CASRPTGPTNEKLFF	TGTGCCAGCAGACCGACAGGCCCAACTAATGAAAAACTGTTTTTT
.	12	.	TRBJ2-7	TRBV30	CAWSFGDYEQYF	TGTGCCTGGAGTTTTGGGGATTACGAGCAGTACTTC
.	14	few	TRBJ2-7	TRBV27	CASSLTPDPYEQYF	TGTGCCAGCAGTTTAACTCCAGATCCCTACGAGCAGTACTTC
.	18	.	TRBJ2-6	TRBV19	CASSIGDGYSSGANVLTF	TGTGCCAGTAGTATAGGGGACGGGTATAGCTCTGGGGCCAACGTCCTGACTTTC
.	14	many	TRBJ1-1	TRBV7-8	CASSFGPSPTEAFF	TGTGCCAGCAGCTTCGGACCCTCCCCCACTGAAGCTTTCTTT
.	13	.	TRBJ1-2	TRBV7-8	CASSSAVSYGYTF	TGTGCCAGCAGCTCAGCGGTTTCCTATGGCTACACCTTC
.	13	few	TRBJ2-3	TRBV29-1	CSVPGGASDTQYF	TGCAGCGTCCCAGGGGGGGCATCAGATACGCAGTATTTT
.	13	once	TRBJ1-6	TRBV4-1	CASRGGLNSPLHF	TGCGCCAGTCGTGGGGGTTTGAATTCACCCCTCCACTTT
.	13	.	TRBJ2-1	TRBV3-1	CASSWTTDNEQFF	TGTGCCAGCAGCTGGACTACTGACAATGAGCAGTTCTTC
.	16	.	TRBJ2-1	TRBV19	CASSMAAPERYNEQFF	TGTGCCAGTAGTATGGCGGCCCCCGAGAGGTACAATGAGCAGTTCTTC
.	16	few	TRBJ2-3	TRBV3-1	CASSPRTALGRDTQYF	TGTGCCAGCAGCCCCCGGACAGCTCTGGGCCGGGATACGCAGTATTTT
.	14	.	TRBJ2-1	TRBV14	CASSQLAVRDEQFF	TGTGCCAGCAGCCAACTAGCCGTTAGGGATGAGCAGTTCTTC
TRBD1	14	.	TRBJ1-4	TRBV30	CAWNPGQGVEKLFF	TGTGCCTGGAACCCCGGACAGGGGGTAGAAAAACTGTTTTTT
.	15	.	TRBJ2-7	TRBV9	CASSRGGVSSYEQYF	TGTGCCAGCAGCCGGGGAGGCGTGAGCTCCTACGAGCAGTACTTC
TRBD2	17	many	TRBJ2-1	TRBV12-3/TRBV12-4	CASSPQSGRPQYNEQFF	TGTGCCAGCAGTCCCCAAAGCGGGAGGCCTCAGTACAATGAGCAGTTCTTC
.	15	few	TRBJ2-6	TRBV30	CAWSLGGSGANVLTF	TGTGCCTGGAGTTTAGGGGGCTCTGGGGCCAACGTCCTGACTTTC